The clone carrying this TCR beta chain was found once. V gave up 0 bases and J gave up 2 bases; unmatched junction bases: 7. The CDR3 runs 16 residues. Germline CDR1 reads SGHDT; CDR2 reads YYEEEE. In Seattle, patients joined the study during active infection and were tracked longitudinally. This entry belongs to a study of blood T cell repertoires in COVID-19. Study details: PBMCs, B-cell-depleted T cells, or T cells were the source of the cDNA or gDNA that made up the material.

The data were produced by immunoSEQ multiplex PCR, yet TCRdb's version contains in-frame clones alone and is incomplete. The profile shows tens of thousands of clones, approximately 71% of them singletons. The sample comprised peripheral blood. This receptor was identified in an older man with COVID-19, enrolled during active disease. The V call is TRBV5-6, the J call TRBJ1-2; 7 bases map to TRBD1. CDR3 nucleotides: TGTGCCAGCAGCTTGGATCTGGGGACAGTAAACTATGGCTACACCTTC. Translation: CASSLDLGTVNYGYTF.